These T cell receptor beta chains were read from a single sample in a study of long-term antiretroviral therapy in people with HIV. Profiled with immunoSEQ multiplex PCR; TCRdb holds only in-frame clones, not every one. The table includes about 20,000 clones, about nine tenths detected once. The sample here was unsorted PBMCs, taken about 4.5 years before starting antiretroviral therapy. These receptors were collected from a woman aged 30 to 39 with HIV. The CDR3 runs from the conserved cysteine through the conserved F or W. D genes are given only for firm matches. The size of a clone is reported for some rows only, either as once, few or many, or as a class for expanded clones.

TRBJ2-7,TRBV5-8,NA,TRBD2,CASRETGGGSYEQYF,TGTGCCAGCAGAGAAACTGGCGGGGGGTCCTACGAGCAGTACTTC
TRBJ1-1,TRBV5-4,NA,NA,CASSRGTEAFF,TGTGCCAGCAGCCGGGGTACTGAAGCTTTCTTT
TRBJ2-7,TRBV9,NA,NA,CASSVGETYEQYF,TGTGCCAGCAGCGTAGGCGAGACGTACGAGCAGTACTTC
TRBJ1-2,TRBV19,NA,NA,CASSDLTGRLNGYTF,TGTGCCAGTAGCGATTTAACAGGGAGATTGAATGGCTACACCTTC
TRBJ1-1,TRBV5-1,NA,NA,CASSSRLNTEAFF,TGCGCCAGCAGCTCGCGTTTGAACACTGAAGCTTTCTTT
TRBJ1-1,TRBV7-9,NA,NA,CASSLEGWESAEAFF,TGTGCCAGCAGCTTAGAGGGTTGGGAGTCGGCTGAAGCTTTCTTT
TRBJ2-7,TRBV6-6,NA,TRBD1,CASRPGQGTYEQYF,TGTGCCAGCAGACCGGGACAGGGCACCTACGAGCAGTACTTC
TRBJ2-1,TRBV6-6,NA,NA,CASSYGANEQFF,TGTGCCAGCAGTTACGGGGCAAATGAGCAGTTCTTC
TRBJ1-1,TRBV7-2,NA,NA,CASSLENTEAFF,TGTGCCAGCAGCTTGGAGAACACTGAAGCTTTCTTT
TRBJ1-1,TRBV19,NA,TRBD1,CASTLTGWNTEAFF,TGTGCCAGTACCCTGACAGGGTGGAACACTGAAGCTTTCTTT
TRBJ2-5,TRBV7-2,NA,TRBD1,CASSLDADGTGGETQYF,TGTGCCAGCAGCTTAGACGCAGATGGGACAGGGGGAGAGACCCAGTACTTC
TRBJ2-3,TRBV4-1,NA,NA,CASSQDDQGLLGDTQYF,TGCGCCAGCAGCCAAGATGACCAGGGCTTGCTCGGAGATACGCAGTATTTT
TRBJ2-5,TRBV5-1,NA,TRBD1,CASSPGQIPQETQYF,TGCGCCAGCAGCCCGGGACAGATCCCGCAAGAGACCCAGTACTTC
TRBJ2-7,TRBV4-1,few,NA,CASSQQDILPGSYEQYF,TGCGCCAGCAGCCAACAAGATATCCTCCCGGGTTCCTACGAGCAGTACTTC
TRBJ2-2,TRBV6-1,NA,NA,CASSEPGTGELFF,TGTGCCAGCAGTGAACCGGGGACCGGGGAGCTGTTTTTT
TRBJ2-6,TRBV7-2,NA,NA,CASSLVFPGIDSGANVLTF,TGTGCCAGCAGCTTAGTTTTTCCAGGGATTGACTCTGGGGCCAACGTCCTGACTTTC
TRBJ2-7,TRBV4-1,NA,TRBD2,CASSQAGGGTYEQYF,TGCGCCAGCAGCCAGGCGGGGGGCGGAACATACGAGCAGTACTTC
TRBJ1-2,TRBV19,NA,NA,CASSIGQGSDGYTF,TGTGCCAGTAGTATAGGGCAGGGAAGTGATGGCTACACCTTC
TRBJ2-7,TRBV5-5,NA,NA,CASSLEGDEQYF,TGTGCCAGCAGCTTGGAGGGGGACGAGCAGTACTTC
TRBJ1-1,TRBV5-6,NA,NA,CASSLGGNTEAFF,TGTGCCAGCAGCTTAGGAGGGAACACTGAAGCTTTCTTT
TRBJ1-6,TRBV19,NA,NA,CASSAQGRDSPLHF,TGTGCCAGTAGTGCGCAGGGCAGGGATTCACCCCTCCACTTT
TRBJ1-1,TRBV27,NA,TRBD1,CASSKTGGTTEAFF,TGTGCCAGCAGTAAGACAGGGGGGACCACTGAAGCTTTCTTT
TRBJ1-2,TRBV14,NA,NA,CASSPLRTINYGYTF,TGTGCCAGCAGCCCTCTTAGGACCATTAACTATGGCTACACCTTC
TRBJ1-5,TRBV4-1,NA,NA,CASSQDPRQYSNQPQHF,TGCGCCAGCAGCCAAGACCCGAGACAGTATAGCAATCAGCCCCAGCATTTT
TRBJ2-5,TRBV11-2,NA,NA,CASSRVGGTEFQETQYF,TGTGCCAGCAGCCGCGTGGGCGGGACAGAATTTCAAGAGACCCAGTACTTC
TRBJ1-2,TRBV5-1,NA,NA,CASSGTSGTGYGYTF,TGCGCCAGCAGCGGAACCTCCGGGACGGGATATGGCTACACCTTC
TRBJ2-1,TRBV7-2,NA,TRBD2,CASSLNSAGGPTVQFF,TGTGCCAGCAGCTTAAATTCGGCGGGGGGGCCCACCGTGCAGTTCTTC
TRBJ2-3,TRBV19,NA,TRBD2,CASSTSSGGWADTQYF,TGTGCCAGTAGTACCTCTAGCGGGGGGTGGGCAGATACGCAGTATTTT
TRBJ2-7,TRBV28,NA,TRBD1,CASLTSGQGNYEQYF,TGTGCCAGCCTCACCTCGGGACAGGGGAACTACGAGCAGTACTTC
TRBJ2-3,TRBV18,once,NA,CASSPPARGAAPDTQYF,TGTGCCAGCTCACCACCGGCTCGGGGAGCAGCCCCAGATACGCAGTATTTT
TRBJ1-6,TRBV4-1,NA,TRBD1,CASSLGQGNSPLHF,TGCGCCAGCAGCCTCGGACAGGGTAATTCACCCCTCCACTTT
TRBJ1-1,TRBV6-5,NA,NA,CASSWGGAVNTEAFF,TGTGCCAGCAGTTGGGGGGGCGCGGTGAACACTGAAGCTTTCTTT
TRBJ1-1,TRBV5-1,NA,NA,CASSFDSRNTEAFF,TGCGCCAGCAGCTTTGACAGTAGGAACACTGAAGCTTTCTTT
TRBJ2-5,TRBV10-3,NA,NA,CAISDPGGRSETQYF,TGTGCCATCAGTGACCCCGGGGGGCGCTCAGAGACCCAGTACTTC
TRBJ2-7,TRBV7-2,once,TRBD2,CASERGGSYEQYF,TGTGCCAGTGAGCGGGGGGGCTCCTACGAGCAGTACTTC
TRBJ1-5,TRBV10-3,NA,NA,CAISEGSRDFYSNQPQHF,TGTGCCATCAGTGAGGGTTCCAGAGACTTCTATAGCAATCAGCCCCAGCATTTT
TRBJ2-7,TRBV6-5,NA,TRBD2,CASSYTAGLGYEQYF,TGTGCCAGCAGTTACACGGCGGGACTAGGCTACGAGCAGTACTTC
TRBJ2-5,TRBV7-2,NA,TRBD2,CASSALSGGPGRVAQYF,TGTGCCAGCAGCGCCCTTAGCGGGGGGCCCGGACGTGTGGCCCAGTACTTC
TRBJ1-6,TRBV18,NA,TRBD1,CASSPGTGRSPLHF,TGTGCCAGCTCACCGGGGACAGGGAGATCACCCCTCCACTTT
TRBJ2-1,TRBV14,NA,TRBD1,CASSRQGARNEQFF,TGTGCCAGCAGCCGACAGGGGGCGCGAAATGAGCAGTTCTTC
TRBJ2-7,TRBV5-5,NA,TRBD1,CASSSMPTLRDRGYEQYF,TGTGCCAGCAGCTCAATGCCCACGTTGAGGGACAGGGGTTACGAGCAGTACTTC
TRBJ2-1,TRBV7-9,NA,TRBD1,CASSPRTGGDNEQFF,TGTGCCAGCAGCCCACGGACAGGGGGAGACAATGAGCAGTTCTTC
TRBJ1-5,TRBV6-4,NA,NA,CASSDSQRGGRDQPQHF,TGTGCCAGCAGTGACTCCCAGCGGGGGGGGCGGGATCAGCCCCAGCATTTT
TRBJ2-3,TRBV12-5,NA,TRBD2,CASGFRAGGLESTDTQYF,TGTGCTAGTGGTTTTCGGGCGGGGGGGCTAGAAAGCACAGATACGCAGTATTTT
TRBJ1-1,TRBV30,NA,NA,CAWGHLNTEAFF,TGTGCCTGGGGGCACTTGAACACTGAAGCTTTCTTT
TRBJ2-7,TRBV18,NA,TRBD1,CASSPPGGGGSYEQYF,TGTGCCAGCTCACCACCAGGGGGCGGAGGATCCTACGAGCAGTACTTC
TRBJ2-2,TRBV10-3,NA,NA,CAISELQGNTGELFF,TGTGCCATCAGTGAGTTACAGGGGAACACCGGGGAGCTGTTTTTT
TRBJ1-5,TRBV28,NA,NA,CASSFFGKYNQPQHF,TGTGCCAGCAGTTTTTTTGGAAAATACAATCAGCCCCAGCATTTT
TRBJ1-1,TRBV7-9,medium-sized,NA,CASSPGGSVTEAFF,TGTGCCAGCAGCCCGGGAGGAAGCGTCACTGAAGCTTTCTTT
TRBJ1-2,TRBV9,NA,NA,CASSVDDRGSYTF,TGTGCCAGCAGCGTAGACGACCGCGGTTCCTACACCTTC
TRBJ1-4,TRBV14,NA,NA,CASSQVAGVTNEKLFF,TGTGCCAGCAGCCAAGTAGCAGGGGTCACTAATGAAAAACTGTTTTTT
TRBJ2-7,TRBV27,NA,NA,CASSFSVGGLYEQYF,TGTGCCAGCAGTTTTTCAGTAGGGGGTCTCTACGAGCAGTACTTC
TRBJ1-2,TRBV6-1,NA,NA,CASSEQQVEAYGYTF,TGTGCCAGCAGTGAACAGCAGGTGGAAGCTTATGGCTACACCTTC
TRBJ1-1,TRBV6-5,NA,NA,CASSYIGGTNTEAFF,TGTGCCAGCAGTTACATCGGGGGGACGAACACTGAAGCTTTCTTT
TRBJ1-2,TRBV19,NA,NA,CASSKGRGYTF,TGTGCCAGTAGTAAGGGTAGAGGCTACACCTTC
TRBJ1-4,TRBV6-6,NA,TRBD1,CASAGRGEKLFF,TGTGCCTCAGCGGGCAGGGGGGAAAAACTGTTTTTT
TRBJ2-7,TRBV4-3,NA,NA,CASSQARGHEQYF,TGCGCCAGCAGCCAAGCACGGGGACACGAGCAGTACTTC